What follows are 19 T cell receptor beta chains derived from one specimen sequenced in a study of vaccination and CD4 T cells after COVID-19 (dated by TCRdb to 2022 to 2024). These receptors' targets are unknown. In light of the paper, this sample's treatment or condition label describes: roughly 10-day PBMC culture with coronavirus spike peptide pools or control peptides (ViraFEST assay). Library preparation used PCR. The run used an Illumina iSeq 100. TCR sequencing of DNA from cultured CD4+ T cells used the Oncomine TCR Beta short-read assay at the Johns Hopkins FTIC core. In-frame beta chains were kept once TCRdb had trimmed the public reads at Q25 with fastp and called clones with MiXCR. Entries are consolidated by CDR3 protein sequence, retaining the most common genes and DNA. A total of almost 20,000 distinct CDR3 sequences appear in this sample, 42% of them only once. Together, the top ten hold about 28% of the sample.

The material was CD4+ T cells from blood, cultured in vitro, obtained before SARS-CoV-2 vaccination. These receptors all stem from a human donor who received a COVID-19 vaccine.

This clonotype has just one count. CDR3: CASSPAGFQPQHF. In nucleotides, the CDR3 is TGTGCCAGCAGCCCAGCAGGGTTTCAGCCCCAGCATTTT. The chain joins TRBV5-6 to TRBJ1-5, with D possibly being TRBD1 (5 bases). Looked up from germline, CDR1 is SGHDT and CDR2 is YYEEEE. The CDR3 has 13 amino acids. Deletions cut 4 bases from V and 6 bases from J, with 11 bases between.

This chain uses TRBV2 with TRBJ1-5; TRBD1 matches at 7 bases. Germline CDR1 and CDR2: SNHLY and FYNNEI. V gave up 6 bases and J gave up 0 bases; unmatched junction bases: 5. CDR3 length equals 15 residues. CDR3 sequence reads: CASSRDSNSNQPQHF. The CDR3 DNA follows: TGTGCCAGCAGCCGGGACAGCAATAGCAATCAGCCCCAGCATTTT.

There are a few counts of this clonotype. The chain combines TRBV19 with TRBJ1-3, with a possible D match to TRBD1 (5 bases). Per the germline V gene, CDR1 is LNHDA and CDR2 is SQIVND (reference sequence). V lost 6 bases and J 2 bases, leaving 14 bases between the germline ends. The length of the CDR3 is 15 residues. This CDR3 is CASSSHAGAGNTIYF. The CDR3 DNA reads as TGTGCCAGTAGCTCTCATGCGGGGGCTGGAAACACCATATATTTT.

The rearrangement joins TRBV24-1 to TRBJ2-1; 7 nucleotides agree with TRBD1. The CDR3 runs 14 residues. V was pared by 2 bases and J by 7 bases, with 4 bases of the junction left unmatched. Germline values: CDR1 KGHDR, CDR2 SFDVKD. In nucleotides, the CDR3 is TGTGCCACCAGTGATTCCTACAGGGGTAATGAGCAGTTCTTC. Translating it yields CATSDSYRGNEQFF.

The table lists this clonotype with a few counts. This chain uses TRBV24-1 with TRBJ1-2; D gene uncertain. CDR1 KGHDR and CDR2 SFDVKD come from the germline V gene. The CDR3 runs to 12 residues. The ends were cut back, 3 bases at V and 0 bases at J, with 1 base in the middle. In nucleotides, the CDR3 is TGTGCCACCAGTGATCCTAACTATGGCTACACCTTC. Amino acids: CATSDPNYGYTF.

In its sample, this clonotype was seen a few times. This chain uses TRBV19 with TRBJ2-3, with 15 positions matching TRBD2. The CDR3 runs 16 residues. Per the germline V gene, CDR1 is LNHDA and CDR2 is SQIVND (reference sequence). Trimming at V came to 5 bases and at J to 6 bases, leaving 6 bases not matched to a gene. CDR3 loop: CASSGGTSGGIDTQYF. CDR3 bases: TGTGCCAGTAGTGGCGGGACTAGCGGGGGGATCGATACGCAGTATTTT.

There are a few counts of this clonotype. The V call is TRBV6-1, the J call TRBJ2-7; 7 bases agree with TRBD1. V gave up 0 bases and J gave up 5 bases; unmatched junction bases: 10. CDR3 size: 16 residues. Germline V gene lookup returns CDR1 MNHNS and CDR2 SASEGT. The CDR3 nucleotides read TGTGCCAGCAGTGAAGCACGGTTGACAGGGCGGAACGAGCAGTACTTC. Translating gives CASSEARLTGRNEQYF.

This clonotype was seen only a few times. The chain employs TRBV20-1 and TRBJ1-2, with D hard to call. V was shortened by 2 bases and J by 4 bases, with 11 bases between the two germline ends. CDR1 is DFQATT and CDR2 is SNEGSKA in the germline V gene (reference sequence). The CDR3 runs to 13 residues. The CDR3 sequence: CSARPGISYGYTF. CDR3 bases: TGCAGTGCTAGACCCGGGATCAGCTATGGCTACACCTTC.

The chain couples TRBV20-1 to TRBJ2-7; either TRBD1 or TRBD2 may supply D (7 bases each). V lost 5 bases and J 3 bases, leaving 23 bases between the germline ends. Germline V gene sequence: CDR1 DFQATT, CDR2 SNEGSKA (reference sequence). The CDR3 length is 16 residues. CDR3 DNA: TGCAGTGCTTATCCCCCCTCAGGGGGGGCGATCTACGAGCAGTACTTC. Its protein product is CSAYPPSGGAIYEQYF.

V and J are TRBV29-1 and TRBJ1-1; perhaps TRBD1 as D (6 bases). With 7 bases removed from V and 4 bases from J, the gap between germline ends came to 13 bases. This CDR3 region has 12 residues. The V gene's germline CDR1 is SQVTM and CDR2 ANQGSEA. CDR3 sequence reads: CSARGPGTEAFF. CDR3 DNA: TGCAGCGCCCGGGGGCCAGGCACTGAAGCTTTCTTT. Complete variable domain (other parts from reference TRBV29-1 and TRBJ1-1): SAVISQKPSRDICQRGTSLTIQCQVDSQVTMMFWYRQQPGQSLTLIATANQGSEATYESGFVIDKFPISRPNLTFSTLTVSNMSPEDSSIYLCSARGPGTEAFFGQGTRLTVV.

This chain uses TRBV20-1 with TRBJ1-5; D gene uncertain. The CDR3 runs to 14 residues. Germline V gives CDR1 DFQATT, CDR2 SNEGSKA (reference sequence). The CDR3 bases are TGCAGCGGCCTCTCATGGGGTAGCAATCAGCCCCAGCATTTT. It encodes CSGLSWGSNQPQHF.

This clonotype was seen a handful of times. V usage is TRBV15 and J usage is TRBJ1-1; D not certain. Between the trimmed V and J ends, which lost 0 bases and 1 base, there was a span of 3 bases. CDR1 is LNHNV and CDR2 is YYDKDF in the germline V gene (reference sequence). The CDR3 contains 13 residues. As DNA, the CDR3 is TGTGCCACCAGCAGAGATTCGAACACTGAAGCTTTCTTT. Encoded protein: CATSRDSNTEAFF.

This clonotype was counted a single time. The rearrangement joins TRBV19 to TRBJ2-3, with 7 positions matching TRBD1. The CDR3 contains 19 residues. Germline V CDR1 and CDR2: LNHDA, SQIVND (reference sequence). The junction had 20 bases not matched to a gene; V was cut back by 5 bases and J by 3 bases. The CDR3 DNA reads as TGTGCCAGTAGTGCGCTTCCCATCCTCCGGGACAGCGTGACAGATACGCAGTATTTT. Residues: CASSALPILRDSVTDTQYF.

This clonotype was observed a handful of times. In DNA form, the CDR3 reads TGTGCCACCAGCCCCCGGACAGAAGAGACCCAGTACTTC. It codes for CATSPRTEETQYF. V is TRBV15 and J is TRBJ2-5, with a weak D call TRBD1 (6 bases). V was clipped by 5 bases and J by 3 bases, with 10 bases between them. Germline V gene lookup returns CDR1 LNHNV and CDR2 YYDKDF (reference sequence). The CDR3 is made up of 13 amino acids.

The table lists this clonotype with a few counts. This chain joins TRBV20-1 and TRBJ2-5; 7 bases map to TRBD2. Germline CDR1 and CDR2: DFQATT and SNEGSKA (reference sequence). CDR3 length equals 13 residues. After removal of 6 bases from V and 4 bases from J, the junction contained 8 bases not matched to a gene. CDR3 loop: CSAPRTGGETQYF. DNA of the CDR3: TGCAGTGCCCCCCGGACGGGAGGAGAGACCCAGTACTTC.

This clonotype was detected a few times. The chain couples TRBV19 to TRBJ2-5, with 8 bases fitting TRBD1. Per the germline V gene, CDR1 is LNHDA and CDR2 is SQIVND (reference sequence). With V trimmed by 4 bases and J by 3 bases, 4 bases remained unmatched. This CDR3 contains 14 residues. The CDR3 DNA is TGTGCCAGTAGTAAAGGACAGGGAGAAGAGACCCAGTACTTC. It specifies CASSKGQGEETQYF. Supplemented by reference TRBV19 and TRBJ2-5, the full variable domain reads DGGITQSPKYLFRKEGQNVTLSCEQNLNHDAMYWYRQDPGQGLRLIYYSQIVNDFQKGDIAEGYSVSREKKESFPLTVTSAQKNPTAFYLCASSKGQGEETQYFGPGTRLLVL.

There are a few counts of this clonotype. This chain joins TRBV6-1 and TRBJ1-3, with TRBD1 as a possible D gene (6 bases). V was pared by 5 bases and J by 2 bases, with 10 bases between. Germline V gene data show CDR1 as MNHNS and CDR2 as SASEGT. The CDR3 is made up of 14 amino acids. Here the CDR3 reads CASSRGAAGNTIYF. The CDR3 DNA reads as TGTGCCAGCAGTAGGGGGGCGGCTGGAAACACCATATATTTT.

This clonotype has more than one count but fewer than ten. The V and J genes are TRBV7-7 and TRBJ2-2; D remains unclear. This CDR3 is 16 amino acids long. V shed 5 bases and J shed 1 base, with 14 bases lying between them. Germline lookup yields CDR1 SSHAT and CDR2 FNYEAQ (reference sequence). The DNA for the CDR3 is TGTGCCAGCAGCCGAGACCCGCGACTGAACACCGGGGAGCTGTTTTTT. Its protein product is CASSRDPRLNTGELFF.

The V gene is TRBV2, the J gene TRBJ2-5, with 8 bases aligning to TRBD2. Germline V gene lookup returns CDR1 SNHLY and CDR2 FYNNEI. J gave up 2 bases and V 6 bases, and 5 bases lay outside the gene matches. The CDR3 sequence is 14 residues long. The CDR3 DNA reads TGTGCCAGCAGGGTCTCTAGCGGGCAAGAGACCCAGTACTTC. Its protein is CASRVSSGQETQYF.